This passage covers 25 T cell receptor beta chains from one sample sequenced in a study of cytomegalovirus exposure and HLA in healthy donors. 60 Vbeta and 13 Jbeta primers were used in PCR. Using immunoSEQ multiplex PCR, the repertoire was profiled, and TCRdb retains in-frame clones only, with some absent. This sample has some 180,000 clones; around 77% occur once, and the top ten carry under 2%. Sample: PBMCs. These receptors all stem from a woman aged 25 to 39 in good health and CMV-seronegative.

The V and J genes are TRBV14 and TRBJ1-3; TRBD1 agrees at 7 bases. With V trimmed by 3 bases and J by 1 base, 0 bases remained unmatched. The CDR3 covers 14 residues. Germline CDR1 is SGHDN and CDR2 is FVKESK. CDR3 loop: CASSQTGSGNTIYF. CDR3 in DNA: TGTGCCAGCAGCCAGACAGGGTCTGGAAACACCATATATTTT.

This clone was seen a few times. The rearrangement uses TRBV19 and TRBJ1-1, with D possibly being TRBD1 (5 bases). This CDR3 is built from 14 residues. Germline V CDR1 and CDR2: LNHDA, SQIVND (reference sequence). Deletions cut 3 bases from V and 4 bases from J, with 12 bases between. CDR3 amino acids: CASSMGRWGTEAFF. The CDR3 DNA follows: TGTGCCAGTAGTATGGGGCGTTGGGGCACTGAAGCTTTCTTT.

The chain uses TRBV9 and TRBJ2-3; 7 bases align to TRBD2. Trimming cost V 7 bases and J 1 base; bases outside gene matches: 9. This CDR3 is 15 amino acids long. CDR1 and CDR2 (germline): SGDLS, YYNGEE. The CDR3 nucleotides read TGTGCCAGCGCCTCCGGGACTACTCGCACAGATACGCAGTATTTT. As protein: CASASGTTRTDTQYF.

V is TRBV27 and J is TRBJ2-1; 8 nucleotides agree with TRBD2. This CDR3 spans 17 amino acids. Trimming removed 8 bases from V and 0 bases from J; junction bases left unmatched: 12. CDR1 MNHEY and CDR2 SMNVEV come from the germline V gene (reference sequence). CDR3 coding DNA: TGTGCCAGCCTCTTCGGCGGGGGGCCGGGCTCCTACAATGAGCAGTTCTTC. Protein: CASLFGGGPGSYNEQFF.

The chain's CDR3 is CAISGLAGANTDTQYF. CDR3 nucleotide sequence: TGTGCCATCAGTGGACTAGCGGGAGCGAACACAGATACGCAGTATTTT. The chain joins TRBV10-3 to TRBJ2-3, with 12 positions matching TRBD2. The germline gives CDR1 ENHRY, CDR2 SYGVKD. J gave up 2 bases and V 4 bases, and 4 bases lay outside the gene matches. The CDR3 runs to 16 residues.

The chain recombines TRBV5-8 with TRBJ1-1, with 12 positions matching TRBD1. CDR3 size: 16 residues. J gave up 3 bases and V 4 bases, and 7 bases lay outside the gene matches. Germline assignment: CDR1 SGHTS and CDR2 YDEGEE. The CDR3 sequence is CASSPGQGAWDTEAFF. As DNA, the CDR3 is TGTGCCAGCAGCCCGGGACAGGGGGCTTGGGACACTGAAGCTTTCTTT.

The rearrangement uses TRBV9 and TRBJ1-1, with D possibly being TRBD1 (6 bases). Per the germline V gene, CDR1 is SGDLS and CDR2 is YYNGEE. This CDR3 region has 15 residues. V was cut by 3 bases and J by 1 base, with 13 bases left in between. The CDR3 sequence: CASSGRGLQNTEAFF. The CDR3 nucleotides read TGTGCCAGCAGCGGGCGGGGGCTACAGAACACTGAAGCTTTCTTT.

The V gene is TRBV29-1, the J gene TRBJ2-6; tentative D call: TRBD1 (6 bases). Trimming removed 4 bases from V and 2 bases from J, with 12 bases in between. In germline, CDR1 is SQVTM, CDR2 ANQGSEA. The CDR3 has 15 residues. The CDR3 loop reads CSVGYTGTGANVLTF. The CDR3, as DNA: TGCAGCGTTGGCTATACAGGGACTGGGGCCAACGTCCTGACTTTC.

This clone is a singleton in its sample. The chain recombines TRBV30 with TRBJ2-2, with D possibly being TRBD2 (7 bases). Germline V gene data show CDR1 as GTSNPN and CDR2 as SVGIG (reference sequence). The CDR3 length is 14 residues. V was trimmed by 6 bases and J by 4 bases, leaving 15 bases between them. The CDR3: CACLRRGLTGELFF. CDR3 in DNA: TGTGCCTGTTTAAGGCGGGGGCTCACCGGGGAGCTGTTTTTT.

In nucleotides, the CDR3 is TGTGCCAGCAGCTCTAGACAGGGGAGCTGCAATCAGCCCCAGCATTTT. It codes for CASSSRQGSCNQPQHF. The chain joins TRBV7-6 to TRBJ1-5; 8 nucleotides line up with TRBD1. V trimming: 4 bases; J trimming: 2 bases; junction bases outside the gene matches: 7. The germline V gene has CDR1 SGHVS and CDR2 FNYEAQ. The CDR3 sequence is 16 residues long.

The chain combines TRBV5-6 with TRBJ1-1; D call uncertain. The germline V gene has CDR1 SGHDT and CDR2 YYEEEE. The CDR3 is 14 amino acids. Trimming pared 6 bases from V and 10 bases from J, leaving 22 bases between. This CDR3 reads CASTPSIRLGGAFF. The CDR3 bases are TGTGCCAGCACCCCCTCAATTAGACTCGGAGGAGCTTTCTTT.

The chain couples TRBV7-2 to TRBJ1-2; D possibly corresponds to TRBD1 (5 bases). Germline V lookup: CDR1 SGHTA, CDR2 FQGNSA. The V end lost 2 bases, the J end lost 8 bases, and 18 bases lay between the germline ends. This CDR3 is built from 15 residues. The CDR3 protein is CASSLSTVMEGGYTF. The CDR3 DNA is TGTGCCAGCAGCTTATCAACGGTGATGGAGGGGGGCTACACCTTC.

This clone was recorded once. The V gene is TRBV9, the J gene TRBJ2-1; 7 positions agree with TRBD1. Germline values: CDR1 SGDLS, CDR2 YYNGEE. V dropped 3 bases and J dropped 3; count of bases not matched to a gene: 6. The CDR3 is 15 amino acids. CDR3 coding DNA: TGTGCCAGCAGCGGACAGGGTGTTAGCTACAATGAGCAGTTCTTC. This gives the protein CASSGQGVSYNEQFF.

This chain joins TRBV7-8 and TRBJ1-6; 8 positions agree with TRBD1. The CDR3 covers 15 residues. Germline V gene lookup returns CDR1 SGHVS and CDR2 FQNEAQ. The V segment lost 3 bases and the J segment 10 bases; nucleotides outside the gene matches: 8. CDR3 loop: CASSLTGASRSPLHF. The CDR3 nucleotides are TGTGCCAGCAGCTTGACAGGGGCCTCTAGGTCACCCCTCCACTTT.

The chain has TRBV6-1 and TRBJ2-7; D gene ambiguous. Trimming removed 2 bases from V and 3 bases from J, with 2 bases in between. Looked up from germline, CDR1 is MNHNS and CDR2 is SASEGT. This CDR3 is built from 11 residues. CDR3 nucleotides: TGTGCCAGCAGTGAACTCTACGAGCAGTACTTC. Its translation is CASSELYEQYF.

The V and J genes are TRBV7-6 and TRBJ2-3; D is uncertain. CDR1 and CDR2 (germline): SGHVS, FNYEAQ. The CDR3 is 16 amino acids. V was clipped by 0 bases and J by 0 bases, with 10 bases between them. In nucleotides, the CDR3 is TGTGCCAGCAGCTTAGCCCCAGATGCTAGCACAGATACGCAGTATTTT. Its protein is CASSLAPDASTDTQYF.

The chain recombines TRBV11-2 with TRBJ2-1; D perhaps matches TRBD2 (7 bases). CDR1 is SGHAT and CDR2 is FQNNGV in the germline V gene. V shed 2 bases and J shed 2 bases, with 10 bases lying between them. This CDR3 is built from 15 residues. The CDR3 nucleotides are TGTGCCAGCAGCTTAACCGGGGGGCCCTACAATGAGCAGTTCTTC. Translating gives CASSLTGGPYNEQFF.

V is TRBV5-6 and J is TRBJ2-3; 10 positions agree with TRBD1. The CDR3 spans 15 residues. Unmatched junction bases numbered 8, after V lost 4 bases and J lost 6 bases. Germline V lookup: CDR1 SGHDT, CDR2 YYEEEE. In nucleotides, the CDR3 is TGTGCCAGCAGCATGGTTGACAGGGGGCGGGATACGCAGTATTTT. Amino acid sequence: CASSMVDRGRDTQYF.

J is TRBJ2-1 and V is TRBV6-5; D remains unclear. Germline V gene lookup returns CDR1 MNHEY and CDR2 SVGAGI. The CDR3 is 14 residues long. Trimming cost V 2 bases and J 0 bases, with 5 bases left between them. CDR3 in amino acids: CASSYKSSYNEQFF. Written as DNA, the CDR3 is TGTGCCAGCAGTTACAAGAGCTCCTACAATGAGCAGTTCTTC.

The CDR3 is CSVVVAGNTEAFF. CDR3 nucleotide sequence: TGCAGCGTTGTGGTGGCAGGGAACACTGAAGCTTTCTTT. The chain joins TRBV29-1 to TRBJ1-1; no reliable D call. The CDR3 loop spans 13 amino acids. Germline V gene sequence: CDR1 SQVTM, CDR2 ANQGSEA. The V end was cut by 4 bases, the J end by 1 base, with 10 bases between.

CDR3 protein: CASSSGTGPYEQYF. The CDR3 DNA follows: TGCGCCAGCAGCTCGGGGACAGGACCCTACGAGCAGTACTTC. The genes are TRBV5-1 and TRBJ2-7; 8 nucleotides agree with TRBD1. The germline CDR1 and CDR2 sequences are SGHRS and YFSETQ. This CDR3 is built from 14 residues. V was pared by 3 bases and J by 2 bases, with 4 bases of the junction left unmatched.

The chain joins TRBV19 to TRBJ1-2, with D maybe TRBD1 (5 bases). V lost 8 bases and J 3 bases, leaving 10 bases between the germline ends. Germline lookup yields CDR1 LNHDA and CDR2 SQIVND (reference sequence). The CDR3 covers 12 residues. The CDR3 region is CASQGVHYGYTF. In DNA, the CDR3 is TGTGCCAGTCAGGGCGTACACTATGGCTACACCTTC. Supplemented by reference TRBV19 and TRBJ1-2, the full variable domain reads DGGITQSPKYLFRKEGQNVTLSCEQNLNHDAMYWYRQDPGQGLRLIYYSQIVNDFQKGDIAEGYSVSREKKESFPLTVTSAQKNPTAFYLCASQGVHYGYTFGSGTRLTVV.

The genes are TRBV11-2 and TRBJ1-1; 10 bases map to TRBD1. Germline values: CDR1 SGHAT, CDR2 FQNNGV. This CDR3 has 13 amino acids. J was trimmed by 4 bases and V by 5 bases; bases with no gene match: 1. DNA for the CDR3: TGTGCCAGCAGCCGGGACAGGGGCACTGAAGCTTTCTTT. It yields the protein CASSRDRGTEAFF.

The genes are TRBV4-2 and TRBJ1-2; a possible D gene is TRBD1 (5 bases). Germline assignment: CDR1 LGHNA and CDR2 YNFKEQ. Trimming removed 0 bases at V and 4 bases at J, with 12 bases between. The CDR3 consists of 15 residues. In DNA, the CDR3 is TGTGCCAGCAGCCAAGATCTGGGGGGGGGCTATGGCTACACCTTC. Protein: CASSQDLGGGYGYTF.

This clone was seen a handful of times. V and J are TRBV30 and TRBJ1-6; D ambiguous. The germline V and J ends were trimmed by 3 bases and 0 bases, with 6 bases remaining between them. Germline V lookup: CDR1 GTSNPN, CDR2 SVGIG (reference sequence). CDR3 length: 14 amino acids. CDR3 sequence: CAWRRSSYNSPLHF. DNA of the CDR3: TGTGCCTGGAGAAGGAGCTCCTATAATTCACCCCTCCACTTT.